The text below deals with one T cell receptor (beta chain). CDR3 length equals 13 residues. The germline CDR1 and CDR2 sequences are SEHNR and FQNEAQ (reference sequence). V lost 5 bases to trimming and J lost 3 bases, with 11 bases between them. The data were produced by immunoSEQ multiplex PCR, yet TCRdb's version contains in-frame clones alone and is incomplete. The sample has tens of thousands of clones, approximately 93% seen once. This record comes from a study of T cell changes during pregnancy in multiple sclerosis. J is TRBJ2-7 and V is TRBV7-9, with a tentative D call TRBD2 (6 bases). The sample in question was peripheral blood, obtained after pregnancy. This clonotype was obtained from a female donor in good health, enrolled as a control in a pregnancy study. CDR3 protein: CASSPTSNYEQYF. CDR3 DNA: TGTGCCAGCAGCCCGACTAGTAACTACGAGCAGTACTTC.